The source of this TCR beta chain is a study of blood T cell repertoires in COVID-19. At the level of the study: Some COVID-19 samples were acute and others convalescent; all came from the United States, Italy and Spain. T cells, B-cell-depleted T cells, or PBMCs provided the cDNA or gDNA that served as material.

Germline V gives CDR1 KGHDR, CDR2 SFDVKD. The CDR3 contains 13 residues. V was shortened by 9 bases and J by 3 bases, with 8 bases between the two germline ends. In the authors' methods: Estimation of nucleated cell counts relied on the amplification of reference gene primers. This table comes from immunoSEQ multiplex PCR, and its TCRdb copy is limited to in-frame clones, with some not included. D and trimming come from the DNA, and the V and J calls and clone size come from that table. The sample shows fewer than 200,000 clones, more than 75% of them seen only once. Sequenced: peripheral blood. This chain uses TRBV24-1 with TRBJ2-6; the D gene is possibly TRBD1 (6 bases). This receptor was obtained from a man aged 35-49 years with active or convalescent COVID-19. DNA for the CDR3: TGTGCCACCGGGACACTTGGGGCCAACGTCCTGACTTTC. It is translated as CATGTLGANVLTF.